This T cell receptor beta chain was documented in a study of OX40 agonist ivuxolimab in advanced cancers. Study-level background: Ivuxolimab was an agonistic, fully human IgG2 monoclonal antibody directed against OX40 (CD134), a costimulatory receptor. Of the approximately 50 patients in dose escalation, some 19 had hepatocellular carcinoma, approximately 15 had melanoma, 9 had renal cell carcinoma and 9 had head and neck cancer. Three dose-escalation patients achieved partial responses, one with hepatocellular carcinoma and two with cutaneous melanoma. Intravenous ivuxolimab was administered to patients every 2 weeks at six dose levels: 0.01, 0.1, 0.3, 1.5, 3 and 10 mg/kg. The point of sequencing TCRbeta in the periphery was to test whether ivuxolimab changed TCR sequence diversity and drove clonal T-cell expansion. The paper reports the monotherapy dose-escalation portion (N of about 50 patients) of the phase I ivuxolimab trial. In the dose-escalation cohort, around four fifths of patients were male, and the mean age was approximately 60 years with a range of about 20 to 79. Prior anti-PD-1, anti-PD-L1 or anti-CTLA-4 therapy was permitted, and 35% to 40% of dose-escalation patients had received checkpoint inhibitors.

The trial excluded patients who had a history of autoimmune disease or who were on systemic immunosuppression. Peripheral blood for TCR sequencing was collected from all dose cohorts at baseline, on cycle 4 day 1, and on cycle 7 day 1. The samples were drawn from a first-in-human, open-label, multicenter phase I dose-escalation trial of ivuxolimab. The trial enrolled adults with locally advanced or metastatic head and neck squamous cell, hepatocellular, melanoma or renal cell carcinoma. CD4+ and CD8+ T cells were sorted separately from peripheral blood before TCR sequencing. V and J are truncated by 1 base and 10 bases respectively, leaving an intervening sequence of 8 bases. Based on the germline V gene, the CDR1 and CDR2 sequences are SNHLY and FYNNEI. The CDR3 runs 13 amino acids, cysteine and phenylalanine included. Just the 39-base CDR3 DNA is kept, in frame starting at base 1. Notes on this clone: This receptor's antigen is unknown. One base away there is no much larger clone; base qualities are not given.

For sequencing of the TCRbeta CDR3 region, genomic DNA was extracted from the sorted cells. The immunoSEQ Assay was used to sequence the TCRbeta CDR3 regions. TCRdb obtained this table from immuneACCESS and retained in-frame rearrangements with V and J assigned. These tables miss some clones; where compared with another copy, unresolved V genes account for less than half of the shortfall, and the remainder is unexplained. This sample gives 60,000 to 80,000 clones in total; roughly 88% of them show up just once. Around 1.6% of the sample lies in the top ten. General study outcomes and caveats: After ivuxolimab, more expanded clones were found on average in CD8+ T cells than in CD4+ T cells. Low levels of normalized T-cell clonal expansion were also seen in some patients who did not respond. The antigen specificity of the clonally expanded peripheral T cells was not determined. At doses of 0.1 to 3.0 mg/kg, clonal expansion of both CD4+ and CD8+ T cells in blood was seen between baseline and week 6. In the 0.1-3.0 mg/kg groups, partial responders were among the patients with the lowest normalized peripheral clonal expansion, particularly in CD8+ T cells.

The rearranged chain carries TRBV2 and TRBJ1-6; TRBD1 could be the D gene, as 5 bases match. The clonotype comes from an adult with an advanced solid tumor such as melanoma, head and neck, liver or kidney cancer. The sample was CD4+ or CD8+ T cells sorted from blood, taken in a trial of the OX40 agonist ivuxolimab. DNA sequence: TGTGCCAGCAGTGAAGAGCCAGGGTCACCCCTCCACTTT. This yields the protein CASSEEPGSPLHF.